A selection of T cell receptor beta chains follows, all from one sample in a study of TIL therapy for anti-PD-1-resistant metastatic lung cancer. Produced via immunoSEQ multiplex PCR; TCRdb's table is partial and in-frame only. This sample has around 50,000 clones; around four fifths occur once, and the top ten carry around 1.9%. Source: blood, taken at baseline. These receptors were collected from a person between 25 and 80 years old with non-small cell lung cancer. Both conserved end residues are part of each CDR3. D genes are given only for firm matches. Clone size appears in some rows only: once, few, many, or a class for an expanded clone.

>TRBV4-3|-|TRBJ1-3|-
TGCGCCAGCAGCCAAGAGGGAAACACCATATATTTT
CASSQEGNTIYF
>TRBV5-1|-|TRBJ2-5|once
TGCGCCAGCAGCCCATCGGGGGAGACCCAGTACTTC
CASSPSGETQYF
>TRBV7-2|-|TRBJ2-7|-
TGTGCCAGCAGCTCCCCCCCCCTCTTATACGAGCAGTACTTC
CASSSPPLLYEQYF
>TRBV5-1|-|TRBJ2-2|-
TGCGCCAGCAGCTTGGCCGGGCCGGACACCGGGGAGCTGTTTTTT
CASSLAGPDTGELFF
>TRBV27|-|TRBJ1-2|-
TGTGCCAGCAGCACTAGCCCCGACAAATCCTATGGCTACACCTTC
CASSTSPDKSYGYTF
>TRBV14|-|TRBJ2-3|-
TGTGCCAGCAGCCAAGACAGGCTTAGCACAGATACGCAGTATTTT
CASSQDRLSTDTQYF
>TRBV27|-|TRBJ2-3|-
TGTGCCAGCAGTTTAATAGTTGGTATAATAAGCACAGATACGCAGTATTTT
CASSLIVGIISTDTQYF
>TRBV4-1|-|TRBJ1-1|-
TGCGCCAGCAGCCAGATTGGACAGAACACTGAAGCTTTCTTT
CASSQIGQNTEAFF
>TRBV5-1|-|TRBJ1-5|once
TGCGCCAGCAGCTTGGGACAAGACAATCAGCCCCAGCATTTT
CASSLGQDNQPQHF
>TRBV6-5|-|TRBJ1-1|once
TGTGCCAGCAGTCTTCGCAGGGTACTGATCACTGAAGCTTTCTTT
CASSLRRVLITEAFF
>TRBV27|-|TRBJ1-5|few
TGTGCCAGCAGCCATAGCAATCAGCCCCAGCATTTT
CASSHSNQPQHF
>TRBV18|-|TRBJ1-4|-
TGTGCCAGCTCACCCAACAGGTCGCGGAATGAAAAACTGTTTTTT
CASSPNRSRNEKLFF